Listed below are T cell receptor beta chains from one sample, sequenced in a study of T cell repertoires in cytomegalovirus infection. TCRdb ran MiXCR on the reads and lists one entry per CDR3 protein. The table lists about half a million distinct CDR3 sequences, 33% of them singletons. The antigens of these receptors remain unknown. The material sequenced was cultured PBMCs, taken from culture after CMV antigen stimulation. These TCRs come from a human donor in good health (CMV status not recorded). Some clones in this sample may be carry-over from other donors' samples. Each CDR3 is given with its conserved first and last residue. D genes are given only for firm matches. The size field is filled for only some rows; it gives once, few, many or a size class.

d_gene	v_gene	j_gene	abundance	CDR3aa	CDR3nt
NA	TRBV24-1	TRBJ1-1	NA	CATSDAGTNTEAFF	TGTGCCACCAGTGATGCCGGGACAAACACTGAAGCTTTCTTT
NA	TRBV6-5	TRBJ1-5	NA	CASSDYINSNQPQHF	TGTGCCAGCAGTGACTATATCAATAGCAATCAGCCCCAGCATTTT
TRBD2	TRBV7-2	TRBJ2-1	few	CASSLTSGRLDEQFF	TGTGCCAGCAGCTTAACTAGCGGGAGGCTCGATGAGCAGTTCTTC
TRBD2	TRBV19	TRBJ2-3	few	CASSTSGRDGRTQYF	TGTGCCAGTAGTACTAGCGGGAGAGATGGGCGTACGCAGTATTTT
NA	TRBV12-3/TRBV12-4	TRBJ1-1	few	CASSLSGTNTEAFF	TGTGCCAGCAGTTTAAGTGGCACCAACACTGAAGCTTTCTTT
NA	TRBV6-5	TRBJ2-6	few	CASSYSRGLANVLTF	TGTGCCAGCAGTTACTCGAGAGGGCTGGCCAACGTCCTGACTTTC
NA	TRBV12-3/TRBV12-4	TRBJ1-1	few	CASIISFDIGTNTEAFF	TGTGCCAGCATTATATCCTTCGATATAGGGACGAACACTGAAGCTTTCTTT
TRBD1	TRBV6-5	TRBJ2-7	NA	CASGTGPTYEQYF	TGTGCCAGCGGGACAGGGCCGACCTACGAGCAGTACTTC
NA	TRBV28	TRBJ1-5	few	CASRTIDRDSQPQHF	TGTGCCAGCAGGACTATCGATAGGGATAGTCAGCCCCAGCATTTT
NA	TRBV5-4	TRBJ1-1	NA	CASRPPGAPTEAFF	TGTGCCAGCAGACCCCCAGGGGCGCCTACTGAAGCTTTCTTT
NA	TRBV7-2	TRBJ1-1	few	CASSLDRTNEAFF	TGTGCCAGCAGCCTGGACAGAACCAATGAAGCTTTCTTT
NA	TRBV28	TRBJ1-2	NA	CAITENYGYTF	TGTGCTATAACAGAGAACTATGGCTACACCTTC
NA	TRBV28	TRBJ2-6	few	CASSFRDYSGANVLTF	TGTGCCAGCAGTTTTCGGGATTACTCTGGGGCCAACGTCCTGACTTTC
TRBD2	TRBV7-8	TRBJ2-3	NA	CASSKGTSGSTQYF	TGTGCCAGCAGCAAAGGGACTAGCGGGAGTACACAGTATTTT
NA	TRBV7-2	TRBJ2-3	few	CASSLAGSSQRVDTQYF	TGTGCCAGCAGCTTAGCTGGTAGCTCACAGAGGGTGGATACGCAGTATTTT
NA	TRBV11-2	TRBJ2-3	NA	CASSLSQGRADTQYF	TGTGCCAGCAGCCTATCACAGGGAAGGGCAGATACGCAGTATTTT
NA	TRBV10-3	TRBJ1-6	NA	CATRGNSPLHF	TGTGCCACCAGAGGGAATTCACCCCTCCACTTT
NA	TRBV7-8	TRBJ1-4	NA	CASSLLPTPRGEKLFF	TGTGCCAGCAGCTTACTCCCCACTCCTAGGGGTGAAAAACTGTTTTTT
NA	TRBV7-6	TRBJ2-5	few	CASSIRRGYQETQYF	TGTGCCAGCAGCATAAGGAGGGGGTACCAAGAGACCCAGTACTTC
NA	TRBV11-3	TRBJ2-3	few	CASSLGTGWTDTQYF	TGTGCCAGCAGCTTAGGTACAGGGTGGACAGATACGCAGTATTTT
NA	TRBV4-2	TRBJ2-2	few	CASSQDAARSLSTGELFF	TGTGCCAGCAGCCAAGATGCTGCGCGGAGCCTGTCCACCGGGGAGCTGTTTTTT
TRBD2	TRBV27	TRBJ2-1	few	CASSRRGTSGSYEQFF	TGTGCCAGCAGTCGGAGAGGGACTAGCGGGAGTTATGAGCAGTTCTTC
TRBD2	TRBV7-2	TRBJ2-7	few	CAAGGVGYEQYF	TGTGCAGCGGGGGGGGTCGGGTACGAGCAGTACTTC
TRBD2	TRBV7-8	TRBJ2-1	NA	CASRLAGGPYYNEQFF	TGTGCCAGCAGGCTAGCGGGAGGGCCATATTACAATGAGCAGTTCTTC
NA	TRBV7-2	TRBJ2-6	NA	CASSSQWGLHSGANGLTF	TGTGCCAGCAGCTCTCAATGGGGCCTTCACTCCGGGGCCAACGGCCTGACTTTC
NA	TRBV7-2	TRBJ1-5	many	CASSPRGIGYSNQPQHF	TGTGCCAGCAGCCCGAGGGGTATAGGGTACAGCAATCAGCCCCAGCATTTT
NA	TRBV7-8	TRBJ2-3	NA	CASSSGRISGRTDTQYF	TGTGCCAGCAGCTCCGGCCGAATTAGCGGTCGCACAGATACGCAGTATTTT
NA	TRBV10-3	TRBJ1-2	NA	CAISESGDYGYTF	TGTGCCATCAGTGAGTCGGGGGACTATGGCTACACCTTC
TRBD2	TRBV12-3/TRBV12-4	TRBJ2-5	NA	CASSRSGSETQYF	TGTGCCAGCAGTCGGAGCGGGAGTGAGACCCAGTACTTC
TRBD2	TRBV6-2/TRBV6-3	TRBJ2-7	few	CASSYSLLAGREQYF	TGTGCCAGCAGTTACTCTCTACTAGCGGGACGCGAGCAGTACTTC
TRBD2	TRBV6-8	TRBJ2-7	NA	CASSYSGTSGPYEQYF	TGTGCCAGCAGTTACTCTGGGACTAGCGGTCCCTACGAGCAGTACTTC
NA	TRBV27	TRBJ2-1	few	CASSFNPTNEQFF	TGTGCCAGCAGTTTTAATCCGACGAATGAGCAGTTCTTC
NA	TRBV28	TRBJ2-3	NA	CASSLLGTAATTDTQYF	TGTGCCAGCAGCCTTCTGGGGACCGCGGCAACGACAGATACGCAGTATTTT
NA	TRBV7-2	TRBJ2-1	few	CASSNYGESSYNEQFF	TGTGCCAGCAGCAATTACGGGGAGAGCTCCTACAATGAGCAGTTCTTC
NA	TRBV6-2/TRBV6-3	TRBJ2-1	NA	CASSYDPYRATSSYNEQFF	TGTGCCAGCAGTTACGATCCATATAGGGCGACCAGCTCCTACAATGAGCAGTTCTTC
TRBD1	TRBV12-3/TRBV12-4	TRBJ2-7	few	CASSSGQGNNEQYF	TGTGCCAGCAGTTCGGGACAGGGGAACAACGAGCAGTACTTC
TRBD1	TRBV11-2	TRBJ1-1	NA	CASSTHGQGVWNTEAFF	TGTGCCAGCAGCACCCACGGACAGGGCGTCTGGAACACTGAAGCTTTCTTT
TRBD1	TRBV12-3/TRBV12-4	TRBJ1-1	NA	CASSPTGTGGTEAFF	TGTGCCAGCAGCCCCACCGGGACAGGGGGCACTGAAGCTTTCTTT
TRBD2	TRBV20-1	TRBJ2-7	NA	CSAATSGYEQYF	TGCAGTGCCGCCACTAGCGGCTACGAGCAGTACTTC
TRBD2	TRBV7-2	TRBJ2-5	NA	CASSLGLAGAAQYF	TGTGCCAGCAGCCTGGGACTAGCGGGAGCGGCCCAGTACTTC
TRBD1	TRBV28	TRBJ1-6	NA	CASSPRTGSYNSPLHF	TGTGCCAGCAGTCCTCGGACAGGCTCCTATAATTCACCCCTCCACTTT
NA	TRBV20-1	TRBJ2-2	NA	CSARPTYTGELFF	TGCAGTGCTAGACCCACATACACCGGGGAGCTGTTTTTT
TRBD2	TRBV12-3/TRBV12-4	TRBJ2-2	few	CASSPGTSGFTGELFF	TGTGCCAGCAGTCCGGGGACTAGCGGCTTCACCGGGGAGCTGTTTTTT
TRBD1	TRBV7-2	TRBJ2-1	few	CASGTGGSRYNEQFF	TGTGCCAGCGGGACAGGGGGCTCGAGATACAATGAGCAGTTCTTC
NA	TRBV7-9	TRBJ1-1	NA	CASSLEQGSSAFF	TGTGCCAGCAGCTTAGAACAGGGCAGTTCGGCTTTCTTT
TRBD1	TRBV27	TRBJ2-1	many	CASSLLGQVSSYNEQFF	TGTGCCAGCAGTTTATTAGGACAGGTTTCCTCCTACAATGAGCAGTTCTTC
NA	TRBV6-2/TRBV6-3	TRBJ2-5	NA	CASSLLRSGTQYF	TGTGCCAGCAGTTTACTCCGATCCGGGACCCAGTACTTC
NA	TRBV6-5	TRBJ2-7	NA	CASSLYGYYEQYF	TGTGCCAGCAGCCTCTACGGATACTACGAGCAGTACTTC
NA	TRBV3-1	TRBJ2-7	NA	CASSQATPSYEQYF	TGTGCCAGCAGCCAAGCTACACCATCCTACGAGCAGTACTTC
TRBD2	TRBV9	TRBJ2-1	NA	CASSVSAGGLNEQFF	TGTGCCAGCAGCGTATCGGCGGGAGGTTTAAATGAGCAGTTCTTC
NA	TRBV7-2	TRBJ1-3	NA	CASSLLTASSGNTIYF	TGTGCCAGCAGCTTATTGACCGCCTCCTCTGGAAACACCATATATTTT
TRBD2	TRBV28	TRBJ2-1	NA	CASSWGTSGSNEQFF	TGTGCCAGCAGTTGGGGGACTAGCGGGAGTAATGAGCAGTTCTTC
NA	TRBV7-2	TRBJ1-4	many	CASSARTVTNEKLFF	TGTGCCAGCAGCGCCCGGACAGTAACTAATGAAAAACTGTTTTTT
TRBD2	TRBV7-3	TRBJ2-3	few	CASSPGRLAGRDTDTQYF	TGTGCCAGCAGCCCCGGTCGGCTAGCGGGTAGGGACACAGATACGCAGTATTTT
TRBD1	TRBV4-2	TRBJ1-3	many	CASSQEDRGQRNTIYF	TGTGCCAGCAGCCAAGAGGACAGGGGGCAGCGAAACACCATATATTTT
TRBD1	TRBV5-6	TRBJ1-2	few	CASSFDRGGNYGYTF	TGTGCCAGCAGCTTTGACAGGGGGGGAAACTATGGCTACACCTTC
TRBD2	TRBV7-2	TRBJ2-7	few	CASSLDVQRGSYEQYF	TGTGCCAGCAGCTTAGATGTTCAGCGGGGCTCCTACGAGCAGTACTTC
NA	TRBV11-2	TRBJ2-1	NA	CASSLRLAVSRNEQFF	TGTGCCAGCAGCTTAAGGTTAGCGGTCTCTCGAAATGAGCAGTTCTTC
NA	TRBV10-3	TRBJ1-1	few	CAISEGLGTATEAFF	TGTGCCATCAGTGAGGGACTGGGAACGGCCACTGAAGCTTTCTTT